This T cell receptor beta chain was observed in a study of blood T cell repertoires in COVID-19. Study at large: Acute and convalescent COVID-19 samples came from the United States, Italy and Spain.

Study processing details: The authors estimated nucleated cell counts from reference gene primer amplification. The data were produced by immunoSEQ multiplex PCR, yet TCRdb's version contains in-frame clones alone and is incomplete. V and J calls and clone size are those listed in that table; D and trimming were worked out from the DNA. The table has 200,000 to 250,000 clones, more than 70% seen once. Trimming stripped 6 bases from V and 1 base from J, with 13 bases between. Germline-derived CDR1 and CDR2 are GTSNPN and SVGIG (reference sequence). The CDR3 runs to 14 residues. Donors in Cohort 3 who had recovered were those with two negative PCRs, healthcare professional clearance, or resolution of their symptoms.

The sequence came from a woman aged 45 to 65 who had recovered from COVID-19. The chain uses TRBV30 and TRBJ2-1, with a tentative D call TRBD1 (5 bases). The sequenced sample was PBMCs or T cells enriched from blood (not recorded which). Here the CDR3 reads CACQTEFSYNEQFF. CDR3 bases: TGTGCCTGCCAGACAGAGTTTTCCTACAATGAGCAGTTCTTC.